The 14 T cell receptor beta chains given below trace back to one sample, sequenced in a study of T cell repertoires in cytomegalovirus infection. One entry per CDR3 protein results from TCRdb running MiXCR on the reads. Of about 300,000 distinct CDR3 sequences in the sample, around 10% were seen once. Sequencing was performed on PBMCs. The receptors were gathered from a human donor in good health (CMV status not recorded). Some clones in this sample may be carry-over from other donors' samples.

This clonotype was counted many times. The rearrangement joins TRBV18 to TRBJ2-1; 8 bases are a match to TRBD1. V shed 3 bases and J 10 bases; nucleotides not matched to a gene: 5. CDR1 KGHSH and CDR2 LQKENI come from the germline V gene. The CDR3 length is 13 residues. Here the CDR3 DNA reads TGTGCCAGCTCACCCAGGGGGCAAGGGGAGCAGTTCTTC. This translates into CASSPRGQGEQFF.

This clonotype showed up many times. The rearrangement links TRBV20-1 to TRBJ1-5; D perhaps matches TRBD1 (5 bases). Germline CDR1 reads DFQATT; CDR2 reads SNEGSKA (reference sequence). The CDR3 is made up of 15 amino acids. V was trimmed by 6 bases and J by 2 bases, leaving 17 bases between them. CDR3 sequence: CSARDYSGGNQPQHF. The CDR3 region has the DNA TGCAGTGCACGGGACTACTCGGGGGGCAATCAGCCCCAGCATTTT.

This clonotype was found many times. The chain is built from TRBV7-9 and TRBJ1-1, with D tentatively TRBD1 (5 bases). This CDR3 is built from 15 residues. Germline loops: CDR1 SEHNR, CDR2 FQNEAQ (reference sequence). V was trimmed by 5 bases and J by 4 bases, leaving 17 bases between them. The DNA of the CDR3 is TGTGCCAGCAGCCCACCCTCGGGGCTTGGCACTGAAGCTTTCTTT. It encodes CASSPPSGLGTEAFF. The entire variable domain, with the rest obtained from reference TRBV7-9 and TRBJ1-1, is as follows: DTGVSQNPRHKITKRGQNVTFRCDPISEHNRLYWYRQTLGQGPEFLTYFQNEAQLEKSRLLSDRFSAERPKGSFSTLEIQRTEQGDSAMYLCASSPPSGLGTEAFFGQGTRLTVV.

In its sample, this clonotype was seen many times. The chain has TRBV20-1 and TRBJ1-5, with D possibly being TRBD1 (5 bases). The germline CDR1 and CDR2 sequences are DFQATT and SNEGSKA (reference sequence). The CDR3 runs 16 residues. Trimming stripped 4 bases from V and 5 bases from J, with 21 bases between. CDR3 protein: CSATLGEWGPDQPQHF. As DNA, the CDR3 is TGCAGTGCTACCCTGGGTGAGTGGGGACCCGATCAGCCCCAGCATTTT.

This clonotype has a count of ten or more. The chain employs TRBV24-1 and TRBJ1-5, with TRBD1 matching over 7 bases. The V and J ends lost 4 bases and 1 base, in that order; junction bases with no gene match: 6. This CDR3 is built from 16 residues. Germline loops: CDR1 KGHDR, CDR2 SFDVKD. The CDR3 DNA follows: TGTGCCACCAGTGACCGCGACAGGGCAAGCAATCAGCCCCAGCATTTT. This translates into CATSDRDRASNQPQHF.

This clonotype was found many times. V usage is TRBV20-1 and J usage is TRBJ2-7, with D possibly TRBD1 on 6 matching bases. This CDR3 has 14 residues. Germline loops: CDR1 DFQATT, CDR2 SNEGSKA (reference sequence). Trimming shortened V by 6 bases and J by 0 bases, and 15 bases separated the two germline ends. CDR3 region: CSAVRGGSSYEQYV. CDR3 nucleotides: TGCAGTGCCGTTAGAGGGGGATCCTCCTACGAGCAGTACGTC.

This clonotype was detected many times. The chain recombines TRBV29-1 with TRBJ2-7; 8 nucleotides align to TRBD2. Germline-derived CDR1 and CDR2 are SQVTM and ANQGSEA. V shed 7 bases, J shed 4 bases, and the junction held 6 bases outside the gene matches. This CDR3 has 12 residues. CDR3 in amino acids: CSATGGRYEQYF. The CDR3 bases are TGCAGCGCCACGGGGGGGAGATACGAGCAGTACTTC.

Many counts were recorded for this clonotype. The chain recombines TRBV7-9 with TRBJ2-7; D assignment may be TRBD1 or TRBD2 (6 bases each). Trimming removed 1 base at V and 5 bases at J, with 15 bases between. Germline V CDR1 and CDR2: SEHNR, FQNEAQ (reference sequence). The CDR3 is 15 residues long. CDR3 coding DNA: TGTGCCAGCAGCTTAGTAGGTCAGGGGAGGAACGAGCAGTACTTC. This translates into CASSLVGQGRNEQYF. The full variable domain, in which reference TRBV7-9 and TRBJ2-7 provide the parts outside the CDR3, is DTGVSQNPRHKITKRGQNVTFRCDPISEHNRLYWYRQTLGQGPEFLTYFQNEAQLEKSRLLSDRFSAERPKGSFSTLEIQRTEQGDSAMYLCASSLVGQGRNEQYFGPGTRLTVT.

This clonotype was recorded many times. The chain couples TRBV10-3 to TRBJ1-5; tentatively, D is TRBD1 (5 bases). Trimming shortened V by 9 bases and J by 6 bases, and 12 bases separated the two germline ends. The CDR3 consists of 12 residues. CDR1 ENHRY and CDR2 SYGVKD come from the germline V gene. CDR3 in amino acids: CAIPGSGQPQHF. CDR3 DNA: TGTGCCATACCAGGGTCAGGTCAGCCCCAGCATTTT.

This clonotype was observed at least ten times. The chain couples TRBV7-8 to TRBJ2-5; D might be TRBD1 (5 bases). This CDR3 comprises 15 residues. With 2 bases removed from V and 2 bases from J, the gap between germline ends came to 12 bases. Looked up from germline, CDR1 is SGHVS and CDR2 is FQNEAQ. CDR3 DNA: TGTGCCAGCAGCTTACCACTGACAGTTCAAGAGACCCAGTACTTC. It yields the protein CASSLPLTVQETQYF.

V and J are TRBV10-3 and TRBJ1-2; 7 positions agree with TRBD1. The CDR3 consists of 13 residues. From germline, CDR1 is ENHRY and CDR2 SYGVKD. After removal of 4 bases from V and 2 bases from J, the junction contained 1 base not matched to a gene. Here the CDR3 reads CAISADRNYGYTF. CDR3 nucleotides: TGTGCCATCAGTGCGGACAGGAACTATGGCTACACCTTC.

In this sample, this clonotype turned up many times. This sequence joins TRBV7-8 and TRBJ1-1; 11 bases map to TRBD1. The CDR3 runs to 17 residues. CDR1 SGHVS and CDR2 FQNEAQ come from the germline V gene. J lost 1 base, V lost 2 bases, and 6 bases had no gene match. The CDR3: CASSLRTGGGSNTEAFF. CDR3 nucleotides: TGTGCCAGCAGCTTAAGGACAGGGGGCGGCTCGAACACTGAAGCTTTCTTT.

This clonotype has ten or more counts. The J gene is TRBJ1-3, the V gene TRBV7-8, with D possibly being TRBD1 (5 bases). Germline CDR1 SGHVS, CDR2 FQNEAQ. This CDR3 comprises 16 residues. Between the trimmed V and J ends, which lost 0 bases and 1 base, there was a span of 10 bases. The CDR3 region has the DNA TGTGCCAGCAGCTTAGCGGGGGGGATGTCTGGAAACACCATATATTTT. This gives the protein CASSLAGGMSGNTIYF.

This chain uses TRBV20-1 with TRBJ1-3, with no clear D. Trimming left V 3 bases short and J 0 bases short, with 12 bases between. This CDR3 spans 15 amino acids. Germline V gene sequence: CDR1 DFQATT, CDR2 SNEGSKA (reference sequence). The CDR3: CSARPGRSSGNTIYF. The DNA for the CDR3 is TGCAGTGCTAGGCCCGGACGGTCCTCTGGAAACACCATATATTTT.